This T cell receptor (beta chain) was recovered during a study of cytotoxic CD8 clonotypes in ibrutinib-treated CLL (dated by TCRdb to the early 2020s). As for the study more broadly: In this cohort, around 15 patients were treatment-naive and some 10 were relapsed/refractory, while fewer than 18 had unmutated IGHV. Of the roughly 86 people in the trial, 26 had longitudinal samples available. Cryopreserved peripheral blood mononuclear cells were obtained prior to treatment, at the time of response, and at either disease progression or sustained remission. Response samples were taken after a median of approximately 12 months on treatment, ranging from about 6 to 36 months. On average, each sample had some 260,000 productive templates and more than 85,000 productive rearrangements. Responses were partial in roughly 24 patients and complete in 2; after median 68 months follow-up, around 15 stayed in remission and about twelve progressed.

Regarding this clone: Its antigen remains undetermined. Nothing much larger sits one base from this clone, and base qualities are not available.

General study outcomes and caveats: Public clonotypes were rare and either shrank or stayed stable during treatment, and the rise in clonality at ibrutinib response reflected expansion of private clonotypes. Lymph node repertoires were not examined, and the timing of sampling was not matched between patients in sustained remission and those whose disease progressed. Baseline clonality exceeded that of age-matched healthy donors and correlated strongly with circulating CD8+ T-cell counts. Clonality rose at ibrutinib response, remained stable during sustained remission, and dropped back toward baseline at progression.

Each clonotype received, on average, roughly 9.6x coverage in deep resolution sequencing performed on a MiSeq, where the target depth lay between 1 in 1 million and 1 in 200,000 T cells. The immunoSEQ hsTCRB Kit was used to generate the TCR beta libraries. The authors' pipeline ran thus. ImmunoSEQ Data Assistant and ImmunoSEQ Analyzer were used for data analysis, and V, D and J genes were assigned according to IMGT definitions. Clonality, with values ranging from 0 to 1, was calculated as one minus the normalized Shannon entropy of productive rearrangement frequencies. Only overrepresented clonotypes making up at least 0.05% of each patient's repertoire were included in the public clonotype analysis. Fewer than 15 repertoires from age-matched healthy donors, obtained from immuneACCESS, served as clonality controls. In TCRdb, the immuneACCESS table is reduced to in-frame sequences with V and J assigned. These tables do not hold every clone; where another copy was compared, an unresolved V gene accounts for under half, and the others remain unexplained. V and J calls and clone size are as listed in that table; D and trimming were resolved from the DNA. The sample data list around 300,000 clones, and more than 65% of these were observed just once. The biggest ten clones account for 5% to 7% of the sample.

Approximately 2 micrograms of genomic DNA were extracted from cryopreserved PBMCs for TCR beta library preparation. Longitudinal blood samples from CLL patients receiving ibrutinib monotherapy were subjected to high-throughput TCR beta sequencing. Patients were enrolled in a phase 2 open-label single-center ibrutinib monotherapy trial. The sample was PBMCs, taken before ibrutinib treatment. This clonotype originated in a human donor with chronic lymphocytic leukemia.

The base sequence is TGTGCCATCAGTGACCTGACACCGGGTGGCTACACCTTC. Translated, this gives CAISDLTPGGYTF. The sequence joins TRBV10-3 to TRBJ1-2; no D gene is confidently identified. The CDR3 runs 13 residues from the cysteine to the phenylalanine. Kept here is only the CDR3 DNA, which spans 39 bases and is read in frame from base 1. V is cut by 3 bases and J by 7 bases, and the space between the germline ends is 12 bases. Sequences ENHRY (CDR1) and SYGVKD (CDR2) are obtained from the germline V gene.